These 29 T cell receptor beta chains came from one sample sequenced in a study of cytomegalovirus exposure and HLA in healthy donors. A multiplex PCR was run with 60 Vbeta primers and 13 Jbeta primers. The assay was immunoSEQ multiplex PCR, and TCRdb's table has in-frame clones only and misses some. This table holds about 130,000 clones, about 80% found once. The sample was PBMCs. These receptors were obtained from a boy aged 2 to 10 in good health and CMV-seronegative.

On this clone: This CDR3 is missing its conserved last phenylalanine or tryptophan, likely due to a read error. The chain carries TRBV29-1 and TRBJ1-2; no definite D call. Germline loops: CDR1 SQVTM, CDR2 ANQGSEA. The CDR3 runs to 13 residues. Trimming removed 6 bases from V and 3 bases from J, with 14 bases in between. CDR3 sequence (DNA): TGCAGCGTCGACCACGGGGAGGACTATGGCTACACCCTC. Amino acid sequence: CSVDHGEDYGYTL.

This clone was recorded only once. The rearrangement uses TRBV19 and TRBJ1-5; no firm D call. This CDR3 is 17 amino acids long. Per the germline V gene, CDR1 is LNHDA and CDR2 is SQIVND (reference sequence). Deletions cut 0 bases from V and 0 bases from J, with 12 bases between. The CDR3 DNA sequence: TGTGCCAGTAGTATAGATCAGAAACAGAATAGCAATCAGCCCCAGCATTTT. This codes for CASSIDQKQNSNQPQHF.

There are a few counts of this clone. The CDR3 reads CASSLSSRPVEQYF. CDR3 DNA sequence: TGTGCCAGCAGCCTCTCCAGCAGGCCCGTCGAGCAGTACTTC. The chain has TRBV14 and TRBJ2-7; the D is unclear. V was pared by 4 bases and J by 6 bases, with 16 bases between. The CDR3 contains 14 residues. The germline V gene has CDR1 SGHDN and CDR2 FVKESK.

The chain has TRBV7-9 and TRBJ2-1; D uncertain. V shed 2 bases and J shed 4 bases, with 12 bases lying between them. Germline V gene data show CDR1 as SEHNR and CDR2 as FQNEAQ (reference sequence). The CDR3 has 15 residues. The CDR3 region is CASSLTQSLYNEQFF. The DNA of the CDR3 is TGTGCCAGCAGCTTAACACAGAGCTTATACAATGAGCAGTTCTTC.

The CDR3 region is CASSLGLALAGNTDTQYF. The CDR3 coding sequence is TGTGCCAGCAGCTTGGGCCTAGCACTAGCGGGGAACACAGATACGCAGTATTTT. This chain joins TRBV7-9 and TRBJ2-3; TRBD2 aligns across 10 bases. J lost 2 bases, V lost 3 bases, and 11 bases had no gene match. The CDR3 length is 18 residues. Looked up from germline, CDR1 is SEHNR and CDR2 is FQNEAQ (reference sequence).

The chain links TRBV6-6 to TRBJ2-4; 7 nucleotides line up with TRBD1. V lost 5 bases and J lost 0; bases outside the gene matches: 7. Germline lookup yields CDR1 MNHNY and CDR2 SVGAGI (reference sequence). The CDR3 totals 16 residues. The CDR3 DNA reads TGTGCCAGCAGTCTGCCCCGGGACAGAGCCAAAAACATTCAGTACTTC. Amino acids: CASSLPRDRAKNIQYF.

The V gene is TRBV9, the J gene TRBJ1-5; a weak D match, TRBD1 (5 bases). Trimming cost V 2 bases and J 3 bases, with 12 bases left between them. CDR3 length equals 15 residues. Germline CDR1 SGDLS, CDR2 YYNGEE. CDR3 sequence (DNA): TGTGCCAGCAGCGTCTACGACAGCCCCAATCAGCCCCAGCATTTT. Translated: CASSVYDSPNQPQHF.

This clone was recorded a few times. This chain joins TRBV6-5 and TRBJ2-1; the match to TRBD1 covers 8 bases. There are 14 residues in the CDR3. The V gene's germline CDR1 is MNHEY and CDR2 SVGAGI. J was trimmed by 7 bases and V by 5 bases; bases with no gene match: 7. CDR3: CASSRTGWGNEQFF. The CDR3 DNA follows: TGTGCCAGCAGTAGGACAGGGTGGGGTAATGAGCAGTTCTTC.

V and J are TRBV19 and TRBJ2-1; TRBD2 agrees at 9 bases. Germline values: CDR1 LNHDA, CDR2 SQIVND (reference sequence). The CDR3 extends over 17 amino acids. V trimming: 3 bases; J trimming: 0 bases; junction bases outside the gene matches: 6. CDR3: CASSMFLAGSSYNEQFF. In DNA, the CDR3 is TGTGCCAGTAGTATGTTTCTAGCGGGGAGCTCCTACAATGAGCAGTTCTTC. The entire variable domain, with the rest obtained from reference TRBV19 and TRBJ2-1, is as follows: DGGITQSPKYLFRKEGQNVTLSCEQNLNHDAMYWYRQDPGQGLRLIYYSQIVNDFQKGDIAEGYSVSREKKESFPLTVTSAQKNPTAFYLCASSMFLAGSSYNEQFFGPGTRLTVL.

The gene calls are TRBV7-9 and TRBJ2-5; D gene uncertain. This CDR3 spans 12 amino acids. V shed 7 bases and J shed 5 bases, with 11 bases lying between them. Looked up from germline, CDR1 is SEHNR and CDR2 is FQNEAQ (reference sequence). CDR3: CASMKPRETQYF. The CDR3 nucleotides are TGTGCCAGCATGAAACCTAGGGAGACCCAGTACTTC.

This clone was seen just once. V is TRBV13 and J is TRBJ2-3, with 7 bases matching TRBD1. The CDR3 is 12 residues long. V lost 6 bases to trimming and J lost 6 bases; unmatched junction nucleotides: 3. From germline, CDR1 is PRHDT and CDR2 FYEKMQ (reference sequence). The CDR3 protein is CASSWTGDTQYF. The CDR3 DNA reads TGTGCCAGCAGTTGGACAGGCGATACGCAGTATTTT.

The chain uses TRBV4-1 and TRBJ1-1, with 7 bases fitting TRBD1. The CDR3 totals 15 residues. V was clipped by 2 bases and J by 5 bases; unmatched bases: 8. From germline, CDR1 is MGHRA and CDR2 YSYEKL. The CDR3 bases are TGCGCCAGCAGCCAACCCGGGACAGCTATAACTGAAGCTTTCTTT. It encodes CASSQPGTAITEAFF.

The chain joins TRBV6-5 to TRBJ2-1; D ambiguous. The CDR3 spans 16 residues. CDR1 and CDR2 from the germline V gene are MNHEY and SVGAGI. The germline V and J ends were trimmed by 0 bases and 6 bases, with 15 bases remaining between them. The chain's CDR3 is CASSYSRLNPINEQFF. The CDR3 nucleotides are TGTGCCAGCAGTTACTCCAGACTCAACCCAATCAATGAGCAGTTCTTC.

V is TRBV7-9 and J is TRBJ2-1, with D perhaps matching TRBD2 (5 bases). Germline CDR1 is SEHNR and CDR2 is FQNEAQ (reference sequence). This CDR3 is built from 13 residues. V dropped 4 bases and J dropped 5 bases, with 9 bases sitting between them. The CDR3 bases are TGTGCCAGCAGCTACAGCGGTAACAATGAGCAGTTCTTC. It is translated as CASSYSGNNEQFF. The whole variable domain, remainder taken from reference TRBV7-9 and TRBJ2-1, is DTGVSQNPRHKITKRGQNVTFRCDPISEHNRLYWYRQTLGQGPEFLTYFQNEAQLEKSRLLSDRFSAERPKGSFSTLEIQRTEQGDSAMYLCASSYSGNNEQFFGPGTRLTVL.

The V call is TRBV6-5, the J call TRBJ1-2, with TRBD1 matching 10 bases. The CDR3 has 14 residues. V lost 4 bases and J lost 8; bases outside the gene matches: 7. The V gene's germline CDR1 is MNHEY and CDR2 SVGAGI. The CDR3 DNA sequence: TGTGCCAGCAGTTTGACAGGGGGCGATCGGGGCTACACCTTC. Translating gives CASSLTGGDRGYTF.

The chain recombines TRBV25-1 with TRBJ1-5; D remains ambiguous. The CDR3 extends over 15 amino acids. From germline, CDR1 is MGHDK and CDR2 SYGVNS. V lost 6 bases and J 1 base, leaving 13 bases between the germline ends. This CDR3 reads CASSGRGESNQPQHF. The CDR3 DNA sequence: TGTGCCAGCAGCGGACGGGGAGAAAGCAATCAGCCCCAGCATTTT. The full variable domain, in which reference TRBV25-1 and TRBJ1-5 provide the parts outside the CDR3, is EADIYQTPRYLVIGTGKKITLECSQTMGHDKMYWYQQDPGMELHLIHYSYGVNSTEKGDLSSESTVSRIRTEHFPLTLESARPSHTSQYLCASSGRGESNQPQHFGDGTRLSIL.

The chain employs TRBV15 and TRBJ1-2; 7 nucleotides align to TRBD1. This CDR3 region has 18 residues. The trim removed 0 bases at V and 3 bases at J, leaving 13 bases unmatched. Germline loops: CDR1 LNHNV, CDR2 YYDKDF (reference sequence). This CDR3 reads CATSRDKGTETVYYGYTF. CDR3 DNA: TGTGCCACCAGCAGAGATAAGGGGACAGAAACGGTGTACTATGGCTACACCTTC.

The chain links TRBV7-9 to TRBJ1-4; perhaps TRBD1 as D (6 bases). CDR1 and CDR2 (germline): SEHNR, FQNEAQ (reference sequence). The CDR3 is 15 residues long. Between the trimmed V and J ends, which lost 2 bases and 7 bases, there was a span of 14 bases. The CDR3 bases are TGTGCCAGCAGCTTAATATCAGGGGAGAGTGAAAAACTGTTTTTT. It specifies CASSLISGESEKLFF. Together with reference TRBV7-9 and TRBJ1-4, the CDR3 gives the full variable domain: DTGVSQNPRHKITKRGQNVTFRCDPISEHNRLYWYRQTLGQGPEFLTYFQNEAQLEKSRLLSDRFSAERPKGSFSTLEIQRTEQGDSAMYLCASSLISGESEKLFFGSGTQLSVL.

This chain uses TRBV5-1 with TRBJ1-1, with D unresolved. V lost 1 base and J lost 7, with 8 bases in between. This CDR3 spans 12 amino acids. The germline V gene encodes CDR1 SGHRS and CDR2 YFSETQ. CDR3 DNA: TGCGCCAGCAGCTTGAGCTTCGGTGAAGCTTTCTTT. Its translation is CASSLSFGEAFF.

The V and J genes are TRBV6-6 and TRBJ1-1; D is uncertain. The CDR3 has 14 amino acids. V was cut by 1 base and J by 1 base, with 7 bases left in between. Germline loops: CDR1 MNHNY, CDR2 SVGAGI (reference sequence). DNA for the CDR3: TGTGCCAGCAGTTACTTCGAGCAGAACACTGAAGCTTTCTTT. This sequence encodes CASSYFEQNTEAFF.

CDR3 in amino acids: CASSRLAGGAIEQYV. The CDR3 region has the DNA TGTGCCAGCAGCCGTTTAGCGGGAGGGGCTATTGAGCAGTACGTC. This chain uses TRBV6-5 with TRBJ2-7; 11 bases fit TRBD2. The junction had 11 bases not matched to a gene; V was cut back by 6 bases and J by 7 bases. The CDR3 loop spans 15 amino acids. Germline CDR1 MNHEY, CDR2 SVGAGI.

The chain recombines TRBV18 with TRBJ2-4; D call uncertain. The CDR3 consists of 16 residues. Trimming left V 0 bases short and J 0 bases short, with 9 bases between. Germline V gene data show CDR1 as KGHSH and CDR2 as LQKENI. The CDR3 region is CASSPPKPLAKNIQYF. CDR3 sequence (DNA): TGTGCCAGCTCACCACCCAAGCCACTAGCCAAAAACATTCAGTACTTC. Using reference TRBV18 and TRBJ2-4 for the parts outside the CDR3, the full variable domain is NAGVMQNPRHLVRRRGQEARLRCSPMKGHSHVYWYRQLPEEGLKFMVYLQKENIIDESGMPKERFSAEFPKEGPSILRIQQVVRGDSAAYFCASSPPKPLAKNIQYFGAGTRLSVL.

The chain has TRBV15 and TRBJ2-1; 8 nucleotides line up with TRBD2. This CDR3 has 16 residues. In germline, CDR1 is LNHNV, CDR2 YYDKDF (reference sequence). Trimming removed 5 bases from V and 4 bases from J; junction bases left unmatched: 10. In DNA, the CDR3 is TGTGCCACCAGCTCCGCCCGGACTAGCAATTACAATGAGCAGTTCTTC. Translating gives CATSSARTSNYNEQFF.

This chain joins TRBV29-1 and TRBJ1-1; no firm D call. CDR3 length: 12 residues. The germline V and J ends were trimmed by 5 bases and 4 bases, with 11 bases remaining between them. Germline V gene data show CDR1 as SQVTM and CDR2 as ANQGSEA. This CDR3 is CSVLGDSTEAFF. In DNA form, the CDR3 reads TGCAGCGTTCTGGGCGATAGCACTGAAGCTTTCTTT.

This chain links TRBV14 with TRBJ1-2; 8 bases agree with TRBD1. V lost 4 bases, J lost 7 bases, and 5 bases stayed unmatched. CDR1 SGHDN and CDR2 FVKESK come from the germline V gene. This CDR3 contains 13 residues. The CDR3 is CASSLRTGTGYTF. The CDR3 DNA reads as TGTGCCAGCAGCCTCCGGACAGGGACTGGCTACACCTTC.

The chain combines TRBV25-1 with TRBJ1-4; D ambiguous. V gave up 1 base and J gave up 8 bases, with 14 bases separating them. This CDR3 contains 15 residues. Germline values: CDR1 MGHDK, CDR2 SYGVNS. CDR3 in amino acids: CASSELGLSGEKLFF. CDR3 DNA: TGTGCCAGCAGTGAATTGGGCCTTTCGGGGGAAAAACTGTTTTTT. The entire variable domain, with the rest obtained from reference TRBV25-1 and TRBJ1-4, is as follows: EADIYQTPRYLVIGTGKKITLECSQTMGHDKMYWYQQDPGMELHLIHYSYGVNSTEKGDLSSESTVSRIRTEHFPLTLESARPSHTSQYLCASSELGLSGEKLFFGSGTQLSVL.

A few counts support this clone. The V call is TRBV6-5, the J call TRBJ2-5; D is unclear. The CDR3 covers 14 residues. Germline V gives CDR1 MNHEY, CDR2 SVGAGI. Trimming pared 0 bases from V and 2 bases from J, leaving 7 bases between. CDR3 coding DNA: TGTGCCAGCAGTTACTCCCTTTTACAAGAGACCCAGTACTTC. Translation gives CASSYSLLQETQYF.

The chain combines TRBV2 with TRBJ2-3; TRBD2 aligns across 12 bases. The length of the CDR3 is 16 residues. V shed 7 bases and J 5 bases; nucleotides not matched to a gene: 10. Germline CDR1 is SNHLY and CDR2 is FYNNEI. The CDR3 sequence is CASKAWTSGTRDTQYF. For the CDR3, the DNA is TGTGCCAGCAAAGCCTGGACTAGCGGGACGAGAGATACGCAGTATTTT.

This sequence joins TRBV18 and TRBJ1-3; 7 bases are shared with TRBD1. V shed 1 base and J 0 bases; nucleotides not matched to a gene: 6. The V gene's germline CDR1 is KGHSH and CDR2 LQKENI. The CDR3 is 17 amino acids. CDR3 coding DNA: TGTGCCAGCTCACCACAGCGGACAGGTTTCTCTGGAAACACCATATATTTT. It encodes CASSPQRTGFSGNTIYF.